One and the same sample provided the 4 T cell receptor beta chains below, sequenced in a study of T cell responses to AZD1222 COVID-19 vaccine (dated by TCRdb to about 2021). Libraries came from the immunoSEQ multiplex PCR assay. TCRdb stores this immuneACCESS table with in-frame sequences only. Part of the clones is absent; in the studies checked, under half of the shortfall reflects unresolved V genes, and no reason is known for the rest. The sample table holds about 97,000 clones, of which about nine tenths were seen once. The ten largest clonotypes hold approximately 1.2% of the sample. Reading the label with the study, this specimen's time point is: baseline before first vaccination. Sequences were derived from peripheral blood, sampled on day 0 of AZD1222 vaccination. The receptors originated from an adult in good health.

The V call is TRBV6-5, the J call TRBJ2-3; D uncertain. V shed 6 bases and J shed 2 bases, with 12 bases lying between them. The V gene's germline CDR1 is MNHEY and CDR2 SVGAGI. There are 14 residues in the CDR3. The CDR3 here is CASSRLFTTDTQYF. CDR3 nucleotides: TGTGCCAGCAGCCGTCTCTTCACCACAGATACGCAGTATTTT.

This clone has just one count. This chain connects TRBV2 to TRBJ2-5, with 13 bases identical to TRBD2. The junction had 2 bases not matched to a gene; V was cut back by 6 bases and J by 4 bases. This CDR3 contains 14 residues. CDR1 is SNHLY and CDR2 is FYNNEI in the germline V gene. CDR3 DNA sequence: TGTGCCAGCAGGGGACTAGCGGGGAGAGAGACCCAGTACTTC. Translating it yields CASRGLAGRETQYF.

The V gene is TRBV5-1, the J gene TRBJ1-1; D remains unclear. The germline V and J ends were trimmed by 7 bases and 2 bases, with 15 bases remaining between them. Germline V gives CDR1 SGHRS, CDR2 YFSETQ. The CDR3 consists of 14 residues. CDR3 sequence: CASQEAETNTEAFF. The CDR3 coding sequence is TGCGCCAGCCAAGAAGCAGAAACTAACACTGAAGCTTTCTTT.

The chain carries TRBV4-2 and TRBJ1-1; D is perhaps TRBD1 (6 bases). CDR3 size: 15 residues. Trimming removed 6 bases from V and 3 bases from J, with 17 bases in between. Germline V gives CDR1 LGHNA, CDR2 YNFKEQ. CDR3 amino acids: CASRLLGGGDTEAFF. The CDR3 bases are TGTGCCAGCAGACTGTTAGGGGGGGGTGACACTGAAGCTTTCTTT.